The rows below give T cell receptor beta chains drawn from one sample of a study of post-analysis software for immune sequencing data. TCRdb re-analysed the PCR reads in MiXCR, keeping a single row per CDR3 protein. Among some 690,000 distinct CDR3 sequences, roughly 30% were seen once, and the ten largest hold approximately 0.55%. Sequenced input: blood. These receptors were obtained from a girl aged 5-17 years with multiple sclerosis. Each CDR3 is given with its conserved first and last residue. Each record gives: J gene, V gene, D gene, clone size, CDR3 protein, CDR3 DNA. A D gene is named only where the DNA matches it firmly. Part of the rows lack a size; the others show once, few, many or a class for expanded clones.

>TRBJ2-1|TRBV5-1|NA|NA
CASSLAGEESSYNEQFF
TGCGCCAGCAGCTTGGCCGGAGAGGAGAGCTCCTACAATGAGCAGTTCTTC
>TRBJ2-7|TRBV5-1|NA|few
CASARGPPSSYEQYF
TGCGCCAGCGCCAGGGGACCCCCCAGCTCCTACGAGCAGTACTTC
>TRBJ1-5|TRBV20-1|NA|NA
CSASSLDRRNQPQHF
TGCAGTGCTAGTTCGCTGGACAGACGTAATCAGCCCCAGCATTTT
>TRBJ2-5|TRBV9|NA|NA
CASSVGANRVETQYF
TGTGCCAGCAGCGTAGGGGCGAACAGGGTTGAGACCCAGTACTTC
>TRBJ2-5|TRBV28|TRBD2|many
CASRPGLASETQYF
TGTGCCAGCAGACCGGGACTAGCGTCCGAGACCCAGTACTTC
>TRBJ1-6|TRBV4-3|TRBD1|NA
CASSQEVAGQGLPLHF
TGCGCCAGCAGCCAAGAAGTGGCGGGACAGGGGTTACCCCTCCACTTT
>TRBJ2-6|TRBV28|NA|NA
CASTLTVANVLTF
TGTGCCAGCACCTTGACGGTGGCCAACGTCCTGACTTTC
>TRBJ2-6|TRBV29-1|NA|few
CSVKDRYSGANVRTF
TGCAGCGTCAAAGACCGGTACTCTGGGGCCAACGTCCGGACTTTC
>TRBJ2-7|TRBV29-1|NA|NA
CSVKDDYEQYF
TGCAGCGTTAAGGATGACTACGAGCAGTACTTC
>TRBJ2-7|TRBV7-2|NA|NA
CASSLGGIRAYSYEQYF
TGTGCCAGCAGCTTAGGAGGTATTAGGGCTTACTCCTACGAGCAGTACTTC
>TRBJ2-3|TRBV4-3|NA|NA
CASSRDNGQSTDTQYF
TGCGCCAGCAGCCGAGACAATGGACAGAGCACAGATACGCAGTATTTT
>TRBJ1-1|TRBV4-2|NA|few
CASSDGLNTEAFF
TGTGCCAGCAGCGACGGATTGAACACTGAAGCTTTCTTT
>TRBJ2-7|TRBV6-2/TRBV6-3|TRBD1|NA
CARNPGTGAYEQYF
TGTGCCAGGAATCCCGGGACAGGGGCCTACGAGCAGTACTTC
>TRBJ2-5|TRBV20-1|NA|few
CSAREIGTAGTQYF
TGCAGTGCTAGAGAGATAGGGACGGCGGGGACCCAGTACTTC
>TRBJ2-1|TRBV20-1|TRBD2|few
CSATETLSGKDEQFF
TGCAGTGCTACGGAGACGTTGAGCGGGAAAGATGAGCAGTTCTTC
>TRBJ2-7|TRBV6-2/TRBV6-3|NA|NA
CASSDSYYEQYF
TGTGCCAGCAGTGACAGCTACTACGAGCAGTACTTC
>TRBJ2-1|TRBV7-9|NA|NA
CASSNSPDQSSYNEQFF
TGTGCCAGCAGCAACAGTCCCGACCAGAGCTCCTACAATGAGCAGTTCTTC
>TRBJ2-7|TRBV6-1|TRBD1|NA
CASSEAAYGTGIYEQYF
TGTGCCAGCAGTGAAGCCGCCTATGGGACAGGGATCTACGAGCAGTACTTC